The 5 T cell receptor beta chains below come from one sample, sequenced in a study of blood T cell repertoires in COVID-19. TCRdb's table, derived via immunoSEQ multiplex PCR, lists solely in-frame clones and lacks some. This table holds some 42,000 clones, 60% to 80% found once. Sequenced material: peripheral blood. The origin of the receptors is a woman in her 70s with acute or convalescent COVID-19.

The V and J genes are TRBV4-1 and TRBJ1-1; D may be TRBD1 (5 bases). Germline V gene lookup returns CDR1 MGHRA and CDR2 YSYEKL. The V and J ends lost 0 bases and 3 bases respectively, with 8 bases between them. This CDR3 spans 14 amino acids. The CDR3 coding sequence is TGCGCCAGCAGCCAAGATGGAGGGGACACTGAAGCTTTCTTT. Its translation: CASSQDGGDTEAFF.

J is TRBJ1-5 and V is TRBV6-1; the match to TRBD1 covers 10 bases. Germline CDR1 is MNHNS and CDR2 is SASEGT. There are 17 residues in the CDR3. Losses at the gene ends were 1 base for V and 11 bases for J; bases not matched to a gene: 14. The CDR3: CASSEVDRGFWRLTQHF. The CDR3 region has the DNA TGTGCCAGCAGTGAAGTGGACAGGGGGTTTTGGAGGTTAACCCAGCATTTT.

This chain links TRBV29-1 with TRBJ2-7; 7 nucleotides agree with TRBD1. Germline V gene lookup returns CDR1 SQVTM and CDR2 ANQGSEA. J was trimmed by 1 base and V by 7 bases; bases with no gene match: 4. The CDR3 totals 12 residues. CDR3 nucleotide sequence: TGCAGCGCCGGGGACAGTTCCTACGAGCAGTACTTC. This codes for CSAGDSSYEQYF.

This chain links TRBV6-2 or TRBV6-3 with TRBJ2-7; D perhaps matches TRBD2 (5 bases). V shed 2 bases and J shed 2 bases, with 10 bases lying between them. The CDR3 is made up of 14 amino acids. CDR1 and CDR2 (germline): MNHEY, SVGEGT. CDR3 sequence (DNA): TGTGCCAGCAGTTACGAGCGGCTTGCCTACGAGCAGTACTTC. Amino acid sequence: CASSYERLAYEQYF.

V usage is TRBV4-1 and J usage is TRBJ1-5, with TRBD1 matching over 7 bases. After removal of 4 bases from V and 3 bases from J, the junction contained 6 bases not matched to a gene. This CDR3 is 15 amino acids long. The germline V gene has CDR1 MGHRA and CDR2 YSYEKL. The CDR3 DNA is TGCGCCAGCAGCCCAAGGGACAGAGACAATCAGCCCCAGCATTTT. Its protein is CASSPRDRDNQPQHF.